Listed below are T cell receptor beta chains from one sample, sequenced in a study of OX40 agonist ivuxolimab in advanced cancers. The data were produced by immunoSEQ multiplex PCR, yet TCRdb's version contains in-frame clones alone and is incomplete. The sample lists over 50,000 clones; approximately 92% were seen once. Source: CD4+ or CD8+ T cells sorted from blood, taken in a trial of the OX40 agonist ivuxolimab. The receptors stem from an adult with an advanced solid tumor such as melanoma, head and neck, liver or kidney cancer. CDR3s include the opening cysteine and the closing phenylalanine or tryptophan. The order of the fields is J gene, D gene, V gene, CDR3 protein. A D gene is named only where the DNA matches it firmly.

TRBJ1-5 | TRBD1 | TRBV28 | CASSTTGDSNQPQHF
TRBJ1-5 | NA | TRBV30 | CAWSDPDGDQPQHF
TRBJ1-6 | TRBD1 | TRBV6-5 | CASSPGTGGSPLHF
TRBJ1-2 | TRBD1 | TRBV7-7 | CASGGQAQTLPTF
TRBJ2-5 | NA | TRBV9 | CASSVGVRGETQYF
TRBJ2-1 | NA | TRBV6-6 | CASSYLGGMTYNEQFF
TRBJ2-1 | NA | TRBV15 | CATSRDRGGSYNEQFF
TRBJ1-1 | NA | TRBV4-2 | CASRLGHPNTEAFF
TRBJ1-5 | NA | TRBV6-5 | CASSYLGLQHF
TRBJ1-2 | TRBD1 | TRBV30 | CAWYRGQGGYTF
TRBJ1-3 | NA | TRBV28 | CASSSTAGNTIYF
TRBJ2-1 | TRBD2 | TRBV6-5 | CASSYSTAGGFYEQFF
TRBJ1-5 | NA | TRBV27 | CASSLGGLGPQHF
TRBJ2-2 | NA | TRBV27 | CASSLFNTGELFF
TRBJ2-1 | TRBD1 | TRBV9 | CASSEAGTGYNEQFF
TRBJ2-7 | NA | TRBV30 | CAWDSNSYEQYF
TRBJ2-5 | NA | TRBV30 | CAWSVGQVGTGKTQYF
TRBJ1-2 | NA | TRBV4-1 | CASSQVGQRHGYTF
TRBJ1-5 | NA | TRBV7-2 | CASSLAPGRHSNQPQHF
TRBJ2-1 | NA | TRBV7-3 | CASSSPSWVCEVYNEQFF
TRBJ1-2 | NA | TRBV5-4 | CASSLQGYGYTF
TRBJ2-5 | TRBD2 | TRBV27 | CASSPSSGDKQETQYF
TRBJ1-3 | NA | TRBV4-1 | CASSQRAGNTIYF
TRBJ1-4 | TRBD1 | TRBV13 | CASSLGSGGYLFF
TRBJ1-2 | NA | TRBV9 | CASTGVGGRQGYTF
TRBJ2-6 | NA | TRBV11-3 | CASSVTQSRANVLTF
TRBJ2-3 | TRBD2 | TRBV15 | CATSRDRGSGRSTDTQYF
TRBJ1-2 | NA | TRBV6-5 | CASSYGFGQYGYTF
TRBJ2-3 | NA | TRBV9 | CASSASTDTQYF
TRBJ1-1 | NA | TRBV27 | CASTGRLKAFF
TRBJ2-1 | TRBD2 | TRBV4-2 | CASSQEAGGRPEQFF
TRBJ2-1 | NA | TRBV9 | CASSPEGVNEQFF
TRBJ1-6 | NA | TRBV4-3 | CASSQVADPHSPLHF
TRBJ1-2 | TRBD1 | TRBV2 | CASSAVRGRFDGYTF
TRBJ2-1 | TRBD1 | TRBV12-5 | CASGSSTGESWDEQFF
TRBJ2-1 | NA | TRBV29-1 | CSVPETTSHEQFF
TRBJ2-1 | TRBD2 | TRBV6-5 | CATTIGGVNNEQFF
TRBJ2-6 | NA | TRBV6-5 | CASSYSGFSGANVLTF
TRBJ2-7 | TRBD1 | TRBV13 | CASSDDRGYEQYF
TRBJ2-3 | NA | TRBV6-6 | CASSYSGVTDTQYF
TRBJ1-5 | NA | TRBV4-3 | CASSQVREGNQPQHF
TRBJ1-5 | TRBD1 | TRBV19 | CASSWGDRGPLQPQHF